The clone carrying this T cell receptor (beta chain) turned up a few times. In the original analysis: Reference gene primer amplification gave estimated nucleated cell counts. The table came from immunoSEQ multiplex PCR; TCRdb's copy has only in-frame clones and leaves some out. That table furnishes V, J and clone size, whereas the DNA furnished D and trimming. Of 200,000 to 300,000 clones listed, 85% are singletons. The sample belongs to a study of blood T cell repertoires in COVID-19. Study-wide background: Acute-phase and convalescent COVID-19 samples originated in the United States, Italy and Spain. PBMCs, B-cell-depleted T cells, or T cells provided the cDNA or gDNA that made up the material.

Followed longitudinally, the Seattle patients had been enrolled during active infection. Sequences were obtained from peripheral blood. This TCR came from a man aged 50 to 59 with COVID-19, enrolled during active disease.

The CDR3 sequence is CASSLGPGVAFF. CDR3 bases: TGTGCCAGCAGCTTGGGTCCTGGAGTGGCTTTCTTT. V usage is TRBV5-4 and J usage is TRBJ1-1, with no clear D. V was shortened by 0 bases and J by 11 bases, with 11 bases between the two germline ends. The CDR3 has 12 residues. Germline lookup yields CDR1 SGHNT and CDR2 YYREEE (reference sequence).